This entry concerns a single T cell receptor (beta chain). The CDR3 sequence is 16 residues long. Trimming removed 3 bases from V and 2 bases from J, with 17 bases in between. From germline, CDR1 is SGHVS and CDR2 FQNEAQ. This entry comes from a study of neoadjuvant anti-PD-1 for oral cavity cancer. Overall study: Patients without progression received a fourth nivolumab dose around day 43, then surgical resection on days 50-56.

Most tumor samples had roughly 4.5 ug input DNA in two replicates. The table came from immunoSEQ multiplex PCR; TCRdb's copy has only in-frame clones and leaves some out. The table has around 4,700 clones, 58% seen once. Sequencing was performed on tumor tissue, taken before nivolumab (anti-PD-1) treatment. The rearrangement joins TRBV7-8 to TRBJ2-7, with no clear D. The TCR sequence derives from a person aged 35-79 years with oral cavity squamous cell carcinoma. CDR3 residues: CASSFRQQPPTYEQYF. The DNA of the CDR3 is TGTGCCAGCAGCTTCCGCCAACAGCCGCCGACCTACGAGCAGTACTTC.